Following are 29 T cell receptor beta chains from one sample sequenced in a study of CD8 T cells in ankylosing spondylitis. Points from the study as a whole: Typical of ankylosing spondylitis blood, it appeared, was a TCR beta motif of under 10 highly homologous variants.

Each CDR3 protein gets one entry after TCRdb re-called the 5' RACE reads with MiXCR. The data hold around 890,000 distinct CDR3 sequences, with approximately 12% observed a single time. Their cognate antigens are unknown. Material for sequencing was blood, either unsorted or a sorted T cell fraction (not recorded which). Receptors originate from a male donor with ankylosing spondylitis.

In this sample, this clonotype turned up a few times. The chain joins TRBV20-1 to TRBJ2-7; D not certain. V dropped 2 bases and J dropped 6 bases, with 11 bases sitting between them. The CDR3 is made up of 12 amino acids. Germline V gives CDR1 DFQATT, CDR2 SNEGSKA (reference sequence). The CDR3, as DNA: TGCAGTGCTAGAAGGCCAGTGAGCGAGCAGTACTTC. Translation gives CSARRPVSEQYF.

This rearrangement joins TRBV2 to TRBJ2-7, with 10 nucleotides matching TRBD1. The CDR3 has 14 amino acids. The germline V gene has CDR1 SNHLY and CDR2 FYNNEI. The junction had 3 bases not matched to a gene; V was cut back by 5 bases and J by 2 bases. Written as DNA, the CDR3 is TGTGCCAGCAGTCGACAGGGGGCGACCTACGAGCAGTACTTC. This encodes CASSRQGATYEQYF.

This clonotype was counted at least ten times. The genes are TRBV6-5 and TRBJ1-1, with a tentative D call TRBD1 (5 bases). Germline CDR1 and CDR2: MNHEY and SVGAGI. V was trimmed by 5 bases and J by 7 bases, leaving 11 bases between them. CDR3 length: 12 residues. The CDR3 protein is CASSHRDGEAFF. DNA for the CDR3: TGTGCCAGCAGTCACCGGGACGGTGAAGCTTTCTTT.

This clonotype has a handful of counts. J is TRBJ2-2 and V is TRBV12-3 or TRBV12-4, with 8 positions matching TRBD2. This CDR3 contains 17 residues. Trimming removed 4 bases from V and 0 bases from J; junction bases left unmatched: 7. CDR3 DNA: TGTGCCAGCAGTTCCACCAGGACTAGCCCGAACACCGGGGAGCTGTTTTTT. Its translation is CASSSTRTSPNTGELFF.

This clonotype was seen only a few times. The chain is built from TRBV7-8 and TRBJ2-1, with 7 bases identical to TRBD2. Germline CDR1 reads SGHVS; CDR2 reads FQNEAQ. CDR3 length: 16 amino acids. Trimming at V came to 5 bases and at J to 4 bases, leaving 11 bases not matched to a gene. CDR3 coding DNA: TGTGCCAGCAGCCCGGCGAGTAGCGGGTCTTACAATGAGCAGTTCTTC. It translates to CASSPASSGSYNEQFF.

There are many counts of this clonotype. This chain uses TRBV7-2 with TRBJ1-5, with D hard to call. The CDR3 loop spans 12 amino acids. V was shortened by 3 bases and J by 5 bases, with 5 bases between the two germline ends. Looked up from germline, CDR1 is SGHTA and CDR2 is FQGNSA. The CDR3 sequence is CASSFFDQPQHF. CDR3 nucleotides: TGTGCCAGCAGCTTCTTTGATCAGCCCCAGCATTTT. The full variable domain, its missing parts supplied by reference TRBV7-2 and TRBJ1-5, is GAGVSQSPSNKVTEKGKDVELRCDPISGHTALYWYRQSLGQGLEFLIYFQGNSAPDKSGLPSDRFSAERTGGSVSTLTIQRTQQEDSAVYLCASSFFDQPQHFGDGTRLSIL.

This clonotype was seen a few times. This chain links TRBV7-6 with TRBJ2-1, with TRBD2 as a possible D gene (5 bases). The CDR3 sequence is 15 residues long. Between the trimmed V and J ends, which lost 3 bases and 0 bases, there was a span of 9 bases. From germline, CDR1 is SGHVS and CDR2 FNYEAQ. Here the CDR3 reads CASSLTISSYNEQFF. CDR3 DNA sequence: TGTGCCAGCAGCTTGACTATCAGCTCCTACAATGAGCAGTTCTTC.

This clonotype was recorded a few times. The CDR3 DNA sequence: TGTGCCAGCAGTTCCCGGCGGAGGCTTAATGAAAAACTGTTTTTT. Residues: CASSSRRRLNEKLFF. V is TRBV27 and J is TRBJ1-4, with D uncertain. From germline, CDR1 is MNHEY and CDR2 SMNVEV (reference sequence). With 4 bases removed from V and 4 bases from J, the gap between germline ends came to 13 bases. This CDR3 contains 15 residues.

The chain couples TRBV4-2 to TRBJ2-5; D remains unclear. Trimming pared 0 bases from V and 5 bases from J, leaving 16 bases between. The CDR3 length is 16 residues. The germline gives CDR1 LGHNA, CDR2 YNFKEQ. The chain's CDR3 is CASSQEPFSGWETQYF. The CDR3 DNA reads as TGTGCCAGCAGCCAAGAACCCTTTTCCGGGTGGGAGACCCAGTACTTC.

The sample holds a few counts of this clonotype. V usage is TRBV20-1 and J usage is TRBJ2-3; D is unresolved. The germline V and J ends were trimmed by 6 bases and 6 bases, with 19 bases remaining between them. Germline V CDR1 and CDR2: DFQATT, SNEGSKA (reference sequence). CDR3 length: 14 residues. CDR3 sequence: CSAETGIIIDTQYF. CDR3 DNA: TGCAGTGCGGAGACTGGGATTATCATCGATACGCAGTATTTT.

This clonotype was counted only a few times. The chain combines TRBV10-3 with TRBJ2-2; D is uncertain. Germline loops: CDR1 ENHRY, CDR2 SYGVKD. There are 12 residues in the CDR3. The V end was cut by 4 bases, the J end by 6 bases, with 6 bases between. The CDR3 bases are TGTGCCATCAGTGTTGGGGCCGGGGAGCTGTTTTTT. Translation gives CAISVGAGELFF.

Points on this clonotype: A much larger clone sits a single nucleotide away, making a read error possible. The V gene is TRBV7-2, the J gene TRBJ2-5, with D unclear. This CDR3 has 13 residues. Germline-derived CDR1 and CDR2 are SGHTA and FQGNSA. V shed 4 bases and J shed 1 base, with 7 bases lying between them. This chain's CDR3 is CASSSSAQETQYF. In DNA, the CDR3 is TGTGCCAGCAGCTCCAGCGCCCAAGAGACCCAGTACTTC.

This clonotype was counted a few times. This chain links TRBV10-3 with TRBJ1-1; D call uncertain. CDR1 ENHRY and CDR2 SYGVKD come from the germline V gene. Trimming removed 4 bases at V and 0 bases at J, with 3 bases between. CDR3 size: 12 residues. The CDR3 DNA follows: TGTGCCATCAGTGCGCTGAACACTGAAGCTTTCTTT. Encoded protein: CAISALNTEAFF.

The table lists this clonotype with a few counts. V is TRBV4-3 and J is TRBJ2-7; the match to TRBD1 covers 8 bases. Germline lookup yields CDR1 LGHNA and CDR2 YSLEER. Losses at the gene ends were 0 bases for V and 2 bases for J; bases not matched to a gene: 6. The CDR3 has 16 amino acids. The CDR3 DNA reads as TGCGCCAGCAGCCAAGAGGAGGGACAGGCTACCTACGAGCAGTACTTC. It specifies CASSQEEGQATYEQYF.

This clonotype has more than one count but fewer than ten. CDR3 nucleotides: TGCGCCAGCAGCTTGTCGGGACAGGAATACAATGAGCAGTTCTTC. This encodes CASSLSGQEYNEQFF. The V gene is TRBV5-1, the J gene TRBJ2-1; 8 bases fit TRBD1. V trimming: 1 base; J trimming: 4 bases; junction bases outside the gene matches: 4. The CDR3 is 15 residues long. CDR1 and CDR2 (germline): SGHRS, YFSETQ.

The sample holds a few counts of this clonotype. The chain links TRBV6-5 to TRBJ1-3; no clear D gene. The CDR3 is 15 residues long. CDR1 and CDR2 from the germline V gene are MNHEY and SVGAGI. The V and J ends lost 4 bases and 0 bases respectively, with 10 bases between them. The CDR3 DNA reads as TGTGCCAGCAGTTCGACCGGGAGCTCTGGAAACACCATATATTTT. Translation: CASSSTGSSGNTIYF.

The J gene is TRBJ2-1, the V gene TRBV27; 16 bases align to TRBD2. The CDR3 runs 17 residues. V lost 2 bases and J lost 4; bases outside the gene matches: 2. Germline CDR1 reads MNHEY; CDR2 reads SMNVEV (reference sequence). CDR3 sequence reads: CASSLRGLAGGYNEQFF. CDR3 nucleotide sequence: TGTGCCAGCAGTTTAAGGGGACTAGCGGGAGGGTACAATGAGCAGTTCTTC.

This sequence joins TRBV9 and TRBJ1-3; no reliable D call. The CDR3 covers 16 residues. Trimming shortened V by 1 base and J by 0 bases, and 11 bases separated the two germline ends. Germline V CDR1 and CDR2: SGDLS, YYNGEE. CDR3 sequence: CASSVYGLDSGNTIYF. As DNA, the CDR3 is TGTGCCAGCAGCGTATATGGGTTGGACTCTGGAAACACCATATATTTT. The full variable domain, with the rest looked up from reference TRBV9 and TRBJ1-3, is DSGVTQTPKHLITATGQRVTLRCSPRSGDLSVYWYQQSLDQGLQFLIQYYNGEERAKGNILERFSAQQFPDLHSELNLSSLELGDSALYFCASSVYGLDSGNTIYFGEGSWLTVV.

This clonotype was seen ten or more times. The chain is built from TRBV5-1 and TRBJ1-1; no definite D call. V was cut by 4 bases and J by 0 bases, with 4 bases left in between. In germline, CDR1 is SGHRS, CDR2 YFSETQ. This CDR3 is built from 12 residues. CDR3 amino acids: CASSGVNTEAFF. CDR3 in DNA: TGCGCCAGCAGCGGAGTGAACACTGAAGCTTTCTTT.

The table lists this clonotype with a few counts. The CDR3 DNA sequence: TGTGCCAGCTGGCGAGGGACAGGGGGTGATACGCAGTATTTT. Translated: CASWRGTGGDTQYF. The chain employs TRBV6-1 and TRBJ2-3, with 11 bases lining up with TRBD1. The CDR3 is 14 amino acids. After removal of 8 bases from V and 6 bases from J, the junction contained 7 bases not matched to a gene. Germline values: CDR1 MNHNS, CDR2 SASEGT.

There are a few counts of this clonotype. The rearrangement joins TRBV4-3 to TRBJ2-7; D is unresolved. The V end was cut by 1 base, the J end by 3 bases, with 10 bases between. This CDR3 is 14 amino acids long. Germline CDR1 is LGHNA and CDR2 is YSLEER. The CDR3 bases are TGCGCCAGCAGCCAAGTCGTTGGGGACTACGAGCAGTACTTC. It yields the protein CASSQVVGDYEQYF.

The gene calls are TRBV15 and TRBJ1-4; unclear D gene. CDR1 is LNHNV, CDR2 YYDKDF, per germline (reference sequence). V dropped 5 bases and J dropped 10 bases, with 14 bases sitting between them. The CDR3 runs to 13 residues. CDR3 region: CATSSRDWGKLFF. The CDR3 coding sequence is TGTGCCACCAGCTCCCGGGATTGGGGAAAACTGTTTTTT.

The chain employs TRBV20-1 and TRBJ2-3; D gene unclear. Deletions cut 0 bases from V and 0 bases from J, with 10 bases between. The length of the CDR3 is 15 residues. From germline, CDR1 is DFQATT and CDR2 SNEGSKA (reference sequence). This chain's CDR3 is CSARDSEASTDTQYF. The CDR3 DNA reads TGCAGTGCTAGAGATTCGGAAGCTAGCACAGATACGCAGTATTTT.

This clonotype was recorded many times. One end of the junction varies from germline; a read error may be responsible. CDR3 bases: TGTGCCAGCAGTTCACAGCTGAACACTGAAGCTTTCTTT. It translates to CASSSQLNTEAFF. The chain is built from TRBV5-1 and TRBJ1-1; D remains ambiguous. This CDR3 region has 13 residues. CDR1 and CDR2 from the germline V gene are SGHRS and YFSETQ.

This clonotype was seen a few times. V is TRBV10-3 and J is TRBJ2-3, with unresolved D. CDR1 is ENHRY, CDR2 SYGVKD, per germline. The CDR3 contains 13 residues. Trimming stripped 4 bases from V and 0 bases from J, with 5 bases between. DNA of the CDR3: TGTGCCATCAGTGCACCGAGCACAGATACGCAGTATTTT. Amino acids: CAISAPSTDTQYF.

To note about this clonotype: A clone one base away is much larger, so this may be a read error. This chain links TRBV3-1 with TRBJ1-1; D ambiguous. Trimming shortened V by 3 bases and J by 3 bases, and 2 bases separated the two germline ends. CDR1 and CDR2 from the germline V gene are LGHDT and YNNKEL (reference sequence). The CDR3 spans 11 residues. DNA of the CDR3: TGTGCCAGCAGCCATTACACTGAAGCTTTCTTT. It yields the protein CASSHYTEAFF.

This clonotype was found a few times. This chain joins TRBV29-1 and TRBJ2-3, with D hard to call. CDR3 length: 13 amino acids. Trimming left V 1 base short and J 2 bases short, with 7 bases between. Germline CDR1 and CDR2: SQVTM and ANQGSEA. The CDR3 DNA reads TGCAGCGTTGAAGCACAGTTCACAGATACGCAGTATTTT. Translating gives CSVEAQFTDTQYF.

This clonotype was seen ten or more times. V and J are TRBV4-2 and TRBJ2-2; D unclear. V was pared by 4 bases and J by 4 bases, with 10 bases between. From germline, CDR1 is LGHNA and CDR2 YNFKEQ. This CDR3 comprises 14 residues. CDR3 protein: CASSPARSTGELFF. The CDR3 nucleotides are TGTGCCAGCAGCCCAGCTAGGTCCACCGGGGAGCTGTTTTTT.

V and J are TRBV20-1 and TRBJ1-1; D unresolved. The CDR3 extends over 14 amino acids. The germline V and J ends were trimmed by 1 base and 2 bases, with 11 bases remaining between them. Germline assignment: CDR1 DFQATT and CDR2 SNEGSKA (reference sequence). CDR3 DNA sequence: TGCAGTGCTAGAGCCGGACGGGTAAACACTGAAGCTTTCTTT. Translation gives CSARAGRVNTEAFF.